Listed here are 3 T cell receptor beta chains from one sample, sequenced in a study of cytomegalovirus exposure and HLA in healthy donors. 13 Jbeta primers and 60 Vbeta primers were used for the PCR. Using immunoSEQ multiplex PCR, the repertoire was profiled, and TCRdb retains in-frame clones only, with some absent. The table shows 150,000 or so clones, with 82% occurring only once. The sequencing sample was made of PBMCs. The receptors were gathered from a man younger than 30 in good health and CMV-seropositive.

The V call is TRBV19, the J call TRBJ2-7, with TRBD2 matching 11 bases. This CDR3 contains 18 residues. The V gene end was trimmed by 6 bases and the J gene end by 0 bases; junction bases not matched to a gene: 13. CDR1 and CDR2 (germline): LNHDA, SQIVND (reference sequence). The CDR3 protein is CASRPTDGGTSGSYEQYF. As DNA, the CDR3 is TGTGCCAGTAGACCCACCGACGGGGGGACTAGCGGCTCCTACGAGCAGTACTTC.

The chain couples TRBV18 to TRBJ2-6, with 12 bases fitting TRBD2. CDR1 is KGHSH, CDR2 LQKENI, per germline. The CDR3 extends over 18 amino acids. V shed 0 bases and J 2 bases; nucleotides not matched to a gene: 2. The CDR3 DNA is TGTGCCAGCTCACCACCGACTAGCGGGAGAGCTGGGGCCAACGTCCTGACTTTC. Its protein is CASSPPTSGRAGANVLTF.

In its sample, this clone was seen once. The chain links TRBV2 to TRBJ2-7, with D possibly being TRBD2 (5 bases). Germline V lookup: CDR1 SNHLY, CDR2 FYNNEI. Trimming stripped 2 bases from V and 5 bases from J, with 16 bases between. CDR3 length: 15 amino acids. As DNA, the CDR3 is TGTGCCAGCAGTGAAAGGGCGGGCGGTCGGGACGAGCAGTACTTC. It translates to CASSERAGGRDEQYF.